The T cell receptor beta chain under discussion was sequenced for a study of blood T cell repertoires in COVID-19. Study background: Material from acute and convalescent COVID-19 was sourced from the United States, Italy and Spain. Sources were T cells, B-cell-depleted T cells, or PBMCs; the material itself was cDNA or gDNA.

Deletions cut 6 bases from V and 2 bases from J, with 19 bases between. The CDR3 sequence is 16 residues long. Germline V gene data show CDR1 as KGHSH and CDR2 as LQKENI. In the original workflow: Estimation of nucleated cell counts was performed using reference gene primer amplification. Assay: immunoSEQ multiplex PCR; the TCRdb copy retains only in-frame clones and omits some. D and trimming come from the DNA, and the V and J calls and clone size come from that table. The sample yields about 74,000 clones, approximately 90% seen once. Sequencing input: peripheral blood. V gene TRBV18 combines with J gene TRBJ1-2; a possible D gene is TRBD1 (5 bases). The sequence was collected from a woman over 75 with acute or convalescent COVID-19. CDR3 amino acids: CASSFDTGVSNYGYTF. The CDR3 nucleotides are TGTGCCAGCTCGTTCGATACAGGAGTTTCAAACTATGGCTACACCTTC.